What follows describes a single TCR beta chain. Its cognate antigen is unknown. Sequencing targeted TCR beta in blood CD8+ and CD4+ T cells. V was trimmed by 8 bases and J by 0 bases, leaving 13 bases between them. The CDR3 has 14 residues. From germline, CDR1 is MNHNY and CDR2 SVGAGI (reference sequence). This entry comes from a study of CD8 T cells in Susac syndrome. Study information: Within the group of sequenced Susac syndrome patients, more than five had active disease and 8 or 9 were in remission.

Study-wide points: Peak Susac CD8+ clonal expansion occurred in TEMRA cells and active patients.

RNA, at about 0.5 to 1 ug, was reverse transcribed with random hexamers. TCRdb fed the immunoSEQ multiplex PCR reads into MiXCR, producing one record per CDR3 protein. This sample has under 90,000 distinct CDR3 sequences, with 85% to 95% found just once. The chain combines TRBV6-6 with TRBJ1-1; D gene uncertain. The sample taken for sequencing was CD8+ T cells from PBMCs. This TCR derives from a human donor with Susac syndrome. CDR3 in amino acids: CASSLNPMNTEAFF. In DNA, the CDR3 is TGTGCCAGCTCCCTTAATCCCATGAACACTGAAGCTTTCTTT.